This passage covers 14 T cell receptor beta chains from one sample sequenced in a study of OX40 agonist ivuxolimab in advanced cancers. Repertoires were generated with immunoSEQ multiplex PCR, while TCRdb's copy carries only in-frame clones and drops some. The sample records about 59,000 clones, 75% to 90% being singletons. This material consisted of CD4+ or CD8+ T cells sorted from blood, taken in a trial of the OX40 agonist ivuxolimab. These receptors all stem from an adult with an advanced solid tumor such as melanoma, head and neck, liver or kidney cancer.

The CDR3 protein is CASSMQGTGELFF. The CDR3 DNA reads TGTGCCAGCAGCATGCAGGGGACCGGGGAGCTGTTTTTT. The rearrangement joins TRBV11-2 to TRBJ2-2, with D maybe TRBD1 (6 bases). The CDR3 consists of 13 residues. V shed 5 bases and J shed 5 bases, with 9 bases lying between them. Germline CDR1 and CDR2: SGHAT and FQNNGV.

The genes are TRBV19 and TRBJ1-4; D possibly corresponds to TRBD1 (5 bases). The CDR3 is 15 amino acids. V was trimmed by 5 bases and J by 4 bases, leaving 14 bases between them. Per germline, CDR1 LNHDA and CDR2 SQIVND (reference sequence). The CDR3 reads CASSPSGGFNEKLFF. CDR3 coding DNA: TGTGCCAGTAGTCCCTCCGGGGGGTTTAATGAAAAACTGTTTTTT. The whole variable domain, filled in from reference TRBV19 and TRBJ1-4, reads DGGITQSPKYLFRKEGQNVTLSCEQNLNHDAMYWYRQDPGQGLRLIYYSQIVNDFQKGDIAEGYSVSREKKESFPLTVTSAQKNPTAFYLCASSPSGGFNEKLFFGSGTQLSVL.

This clone has just a few counts. This chain joins TRBV4-2 and TRBJ2-7; D is unclear. Per germline, CDR1 LGHNA and CDR2 YNFKEQ. The V and J ends lost 0 bases and 6 bases respectively, with 15 bases between them. CDR3 length equals 15 residues. The CDR3 protein is CASSQDRNSPFEQYF. DNA for the CDR3: TGTGCCAGCAGCCAAGATAGGAACAGCCCGTTCGAGCAGTACTTC.

The gene calls are TRBV5-1 and TRBJ2-7; the match to TRBD2 covers 8 bases. V lost 0 bases to trimming and J lost 2 bases; unmatched junction nucleotides: 7. The germline V gene encodes CDR1 SGHRS and CDR2 YFSETQ. The CDR3 runs to 16 residues. CDR3 protein: CASSLGSGRGTYEQYF. CDR3 bases: TGCGCCAGCAGCTTGGGAAGCGGGAGAGGGACCTACGAGCAGTACTTC.

This chain connects TRBV6-1 to TRBJ2-1; the match to TRBD2 covers 12 bases. This CDR3 is 15 amino acids long. Trimming took 2 bases from V and 7 from J; bases not matched to a gene: 3. Germline assignment: CDR1 MNHNS and CDR2 SASEGT. CDR3: CASSERLAGVNEQFF. CDR3 nucleotides: TGTGCCAGCAGTGAACGACTAGCGGGAGTGAATGAGCAGTTCTTC.

V gene TRBV29-1 combines with J gene TRBJ2-7; D uncertain. This CDR3 is built from 11 residues. Germline CDR1 reads SQVTM; CDR2 reads ANQGSEA. With 7 bases removed from V and 3 bases from J, the gap between germline ends came to 10 bases. CDR3 bases: TGCAGCGCGCATATAAACTACGAGCAGTACTTC. Protein: CSAHINYEQYF.

The chain couples TRBV2 to TRBJ2-5; 8 bases line up with TRBD2. The J call may be incorrect, as the DNA end agrees better with TRBJ2-7. This CDR3 is 13 amino acids long. Germline V gives CDR1 SNHLY, CDR2 FYNNEI. The CDR3 here is CASSEGLGNEQYF. CDR3 nucleotide sequence: TGTGCCAGCAGTGAGGGACTAGGTAACGAGCAGTACTTC.

This chain links TRBV7-9 with TRBJ2-1; D might be TRBD1 (5 bases). The CDR3 length is 15 residues. Looked up from germline, CDR1 is SEHNR and CDR2 is FQNEAQ (reference sequence). Trimming took 5 bases from V and 8 from J, leaving 19 bases between them. The CDR3 is CASSQFPRQSHEQFF. The CDR3 region has the DNA TGTGCCAGCAGCCAATTCCCACGACAGAGCCATGAGCAGTTCTTC.

The rearrangement uses TRBV5-1 and TRBJ1-1; 8 bases match TRBD1. The germline V gene encodes CDR1 SGHRS and CDR2 YFSETQ. This CDR3 contains 14 residues. The V and J ends lost 5 bases and 6 bases, in that order; junction bases with no gene match: 9. CDR3 protein: CASSHGQGGPEAFF. CDR3 in DNA: TGCGCCAGCAGTCACGGACAGGGAGGGCCTGAAGCTTTCTTT.

This clone was seen just once. V and J are TRBV30 and TRBJ1-4; D ambiguous. The CDR3 consists of 12 residues. V lost 2 bases, J lost 8 bases, and 9 bases lay in between. Germline loops: CDR1 GTSNPN, CDR2 SVGIG (reference sequence). The DNA of the CDR3 is TGTGCCTGGAGTAGGGTGGAGGAAAAACTGTTTTTT. It is translated as CAWSRVEEKLFF.

This clone was detected ten times or more. Here the CDR3 DNA reads TGTGCCAGCAGCCAAGTTTGGGGGCGAAGTCAGCCCCAGCATTTT. Its protein is CASSQVWGRSQPQHF. This rearrangement joins TRBV4-2 to TRBJ1-5; a weak D match, TRBD1 (6 bases). The germline CDR1 and CDR2 sequences are LGHNA and YNFKEQ. The CDR3 is 15 amino acids. V gave up 1 base and J gave up 6 bases, with 13 bases separating them.

The chain combines TRBV29-1 with TRBJ2-3; D possibly matches TRBD1 or TRBD2 (6 bases each). The CDR3 has 15 residues. CDR1 and CDR2 (germline): SQVTM, ANQGSEA. V was cut by 1 base and J by 3 bases, with 14 bases left in between. CDR3 region: CSVEGGASSTDTQYF. The DNA of the CDR3 is TGCAGCGTTGAAGGGGGGGCTAGTTCAACAGATACGCAGTATTTT.

The gene calls are TRBV5-6 and TRBJ2-1; D not resolved. The germline V and J ends were trimmed by 1 base and 9 bases, with 11 bases remaining between them. CDR1 is SGHDT and CDR2 is YYEEEE in the germline V gene. This CDR3 is built from 13 residues. The chain's CDR3 is CASSLRAIGEQFF. For the CDR3, the DNA is TGTGCCAGCAGCTTGCGGGCCATAGGTGAGCAGTTCTTC. Full variable domain (remainder filled in from reference TRBV5-6 and TRBJ2-1): DAGVTQSPTHLIKTRGQQVTLRCSPKSGHDTVSWYQQALGQGPQFIFQYYEEEERQRGNFPDRFSGHQFPNYSSELNVNALLLGDSALYLCASSLRAIGEQFFGPGTRLTVL.

The gene calls are TRBV19 and TRBJ2-2; 7 bases align to TRBD1. The V and J ends lost 8 bases and 6 bases, in that order; junction bases with no gene match: 0. Germline loops: CDR1 LNHDA, CDR2 SQIVND (reference sequence). The CDR3 covers 11 residues. The CDR3 here is CASDRAGELFF. CDR3 bases: TGTGCCAGTGACAGGGCCGGGGAGCTGTTTTTT.